The rows below give T cell receptor beta chains drawn from one sample of a study of T cells in Graves' hyperthyroidism and ophthalmopathy. TCRdb re-analysed the multiplex PCR reads in MiXCR, keeping a single row per CDR3 protein. The sample contains about 590,000 distinct CDR3 sequences, around 16% of which appear only once. The sample taken for sequencing was blood. Receptors were obtained from a woman aged 25 to 39 with Graves' hyperthyroidism. The CDR3 runs from the conserved cysteine through the conserved F or W. A D gene is named only where the DNA matches it firmly. Clone size is not always given. Where it is, it says once, few, many or a class for expanded clones.

D: NA
V: TRBV3-1
size: many
J: TRBJ2-7
DNA: TGTGCCAGCAGCCAAGGACTGGTTGCCGAGCAGTACTTC
CDR3: CASSQGLVAEQYF

D: TRBD1
V: TRBV11-1
size: few
J: TRBJ2-1
DNA: TGTGCCAGCAGCGCCCGTGGCGGGGGACAGGGGTACAATGAGCAGTTCTTC
CDR3: CASSARGGGQGYNEQFF

D: NA
V: TRBV7-2
size: many
J: TRBJ2-7
DNA: TGTGCCAGCAGCACCACCAGTAGCGTTTCGAGGGGTCTCGAGCAGTACTTC
CDR3: CASSTTSSVSRGLEQYF

D: TRBD1
V: TRBV19
size: few
J: TRBJ1-6
DNA: TGTGCCAGTAGGGGACAGGGGCCGCTTAATTCACCCCTCCACTTT
CDR3: CASRGQGPLNSPLHF

D: NA
V: TRBV27
size: few
J: TRBJ1-5
DNA: TGTGCCAGCAGTTCAGCCTTTAGCAATCAGCCCCAGCATTTT
CDR3: CASSSAFSNQPQHF

D: NA
V: TRBV6-1
size: NA
J: TRBJ1-1
DNA: TGTGCCAGCAAACAGGTGGCTTTGGGGAACACTGAAGCTTTCTTT
CDR3: CASKQVALGNTEAFF

D: NA
V: TRBV30
size: many
J: TRBJ2-5
DNA: TGTGCCTGGAGTCACCGGGAGACCCAGTACTTC
CDR3: CAWSHRETQYF

D: TRBD1
V: TRBV19
size: NA
J: TRBJ2-2
DNA: TGTGCCAGTAGTTTTACAGGGGGCTCTACCGGGGAGCTGTTTTTT
CDR3: CASSFTGGSTGELFF

D: NA
V: TRBV18
size: NA
J: TRBJ1-5
DNA: TGTGCCAGCTCACGACTAGCGGGAGACACAGATACGCAGCATTTT
CDR3: CASSRLAGDTDTQHF

D: TRBD2
V: TRBV28
size: many
J: TRBJ2-7
DNA: TGTGCCAGCAGTTCATCCGGGACTAGCTACGAGCAGTACTTC
CDR3: CASSSSGTSYEQYF

D: NA
V: TRBV4-2
size: NA
J: TRBJ2-1
DNA: TGTGCCAGCAGCCAAGGGGTGGCCTACAATGAGCAGTTCTTC
CDR3: CASSQGVAYNEQFF

D: NA
V: TRBV12-3/TRBV12-4
size: few
J: TRBJ2-5
DNA: TGTGCCAGCAGTTTAGGGGGGCTCCGGGAGACCCAGTACTTC
CDR3: CASSLGGLRETQYF

D: NA
V: TRBV6-2/TRBV6-3
size: NA
J: TRBJ2-1
DNA: TGTGCCAGCAGTTACTCGAGGCTGGGACGGGATGAGCAGTTCTTC
CDR3: CASSYSRLGRDEQFF

D: NA
V: TRBV6-2/TRBV6-3
size: many
J: TRBJ2-3
DNA: TGTGCCAGCAGTTACAATGCAAGACCAGATACGCAGTATTTT
CDR3: CASSYNARPDTQYF

D: NA
V: TRBV7-2
size: many
J: TRBJ2-2
DNA: TGTGCCAGCAGCTTGGCCGGGATTTACGGGGAGCTGTTTTTT
CDR3: CASSLAGIYGELFF

D: NA
V: TRBV6-5
size: few
J: TRBJ1-2
DNA: TGTGCCAGCAGTTCCCACCCCCCGAATAGGAACTATGGCTACACCTTC
CDR3: CASSSHPPNRNYGYTF

D: NA
V: TRBV6-1
size: few
J: TRBJ1-5
DNA: TGTGCCAGCAGTCGGGGACACATCTATAGCAATCAGCCCCAGCATTTT
CDR3: CASSRGHIYSNQPQHF

D: TRBD1
V: TRBV6-2/TRBV6-3
size: NA
J: TRBJ1-5
DNA: TGTGCCAGCAGACCCGGGACAGGGGGCAATCAGTCCCAGCATTTT
CDR3: CASRPGTGGNQSQHF

D: TRBD2
V: TRBV7-9
size: NA
J: TRBJ2-3
DNA: TGTGCCAGCAGTTACGGGCGAGCGGGAGGTTCCCCCCCCACAGATACGCAGTATTTT
CDR3: CASSYGRAGGSPPTDTQYF

D: TRBD2
V: TRBV20-1
size: few
J: TRBJ2-3
DNA: TGCAGTGCCTCAGTCACACTAGCGGGGAACCTAGTTATAAGCACAGATACGCAGTATTTT
CDR3: CSASVTLAGNLVISTDTQYF

D: TRBD2
V: TRBV28
size: many
J: TRBJ2-3
DNA: TGTGCCAGCAGCCCGATTTTGGGGGAGGGCTTTTCAGATACGCAGTATTTT
CDR3: CASSPILGEGFSDTQYF

D: NA
V: TRBV9
size: many
J: TRBJ2-7
DNA: TGTGCCAGCAGCGTAGACCCAGGGCCCTACGAGCAGTACTTC
CDR3: CASSVDPGPYEQYF

D: TRBD1
V: TRBV12-3/TRBV12-4
size: NA
J: TRBJ1-5
DNA: TGTGCCAGCAGTCCCGCCAGGGGCGGGACAGGGGTTAATCAGCCCCAGCATTTT
CDR3: CASSPARGGTGVNQPQHF

D: TRBD2
V: TRBV20-1
size: NA
J: TRBJ2-1
DNA: TGCAGTGCTAGAAGGGTTAGCGGGAGTCTCAGGTCCTACAATGAGCAGTTCTTC
CDR3: CSARRVSGSLRSYNEQFF

D: TRBD2
V: TRBV11-1
size: many
J: TRBJ2-1
DNA: TGTGCCAGCAGCTTAGAGCGGGAGGGTAATGAGCAGTTCTTC
CDR3: CASSLEREGNEQFF

D: NA
V: TRBV7-9
size: many
J: TRBJ2-5
DNA: TGTGCCAGCAGCTTTGGGCCTTTACGGGAAAGGTGGCAAGAGACCCAGTACTTC
CDR3: CASSFGPLRERWQETQYF

D: TRBD1
V: TRBV9
size: NA
J: TRBJ2-6
DNA: TGTGCCAGCAGCCCGCGGACAGGACCTAGCTCTGGGGCCAACGTCCTGACTTTC
CDR3: CASSPRTGPSSGANVLTF

D: TRBD1
V: TRBV28
size: few
J: TRBJ2-2
DNA: TGTGCCAGCAGTTCCCGGGACAGGGGCGACACCGGGGAGCTGTTTTTT
CDR3: CASSSRDRGDTGELFF

D: NA
V: TRBV15
size: NA
J: TRBJ2-2
DNA: TGTGCCACCAGGAGGGATCCTAGGACCGGGGAGCTGTTTTTT
CDR3: CATRRDPRTGELFF

D: NA
V: TRBV5-1
size: few
J: TRBJ2-5
DNA: TGCGCCAGCAGCTTGCCCCAGGCGTTCCAAGAGACCCAGTACTTC
CDR3: CASSLPQAFQETQYF

D: TRBD2
V: TRBV28
size: many
J: TRBJ2-1
DNA: TGTGCCAGCAGTTCTCGGACTAGCGGGCATCACAATGAGCAGTTCTTC
CDR3: CASSSRTSGHHNEQFF

D: NA
V: TRBV27
size: NA
J: TRBJ1-5
DNA: TGTGCCAGCAGTTTGCAGGGTAATTCCCATCAGCCCCAGCATTTT
CDR3: CASSLQGNSHQPQHF

D: NA
V: TRBV5-1
size: many
J: TRBJ2-2
DNA: TGCGCCAGCAGCTTTAGCGTCTCGGACACCGGGGAGCTGTTTTTT
CDR3: CASSFSVSDTGELFF